The 28 T cell receptor beta chains listed next were all sequenced from one sample in a study of blood T cell repertoires in COVID-19. TCRdb keeps only in-frame clones here, not all; method: immunoSEQ multiplex PCR. The sample records over 60,000 clones, 81% being singletons. Sequencing used peripheral blood. These receptors were obtained from a human donor in a cohort sampled during active COVID-19.

CDR3: CASSPIEGGFINEQFF. CDR3 nucleotide sequence: TGTGCCAGCAGTCCCATTGAGGGAGGGTTTATTAATGAGCAGTTCTTC. The chain combines TRBV6-6 with TRBJ2-1, with TRBD2 matching over 7 bases. J gave up 7 bases and V 5 bases, and 14 bases lay outside the gene matches. The CDR3 spans 16 residues. The germline gives CDR1 MNHNY, CDR2 SVGAGI (reference sequence).

V gene TRBV2 combines with J gene TRBJ2-7, with D possibly being TRBD1 (6 bases). The germline V gene has CDR1 SNHLY and CDR2 FYNNEI. The length of the CDR3 is 12 residues. V lost 6 bases, J lost 7 bases, and 13 bases lay in between. In DNA form, the CDR3 reads TGTGCCAGCAGCCCCCACAGGGTGGAGCAGTACTTC. Translating it yields CASSPHRVEQYF. The whole variable domain, remainder taken from reference TRBV2 and TRBJ2-7, is EPEVTQTPSHQVTQMGQEVILRCVPISNHLYFYWYRQILGQKVEFLVSFYNNEISEKSEIFDDQFSVERPDGSNFTLKIRSTKLEDSAMYFCASSPHRVEQYFGPGTRLTVT.

This clone has a count of ten or more. The chain joins TRBV21-1 to TRBJ1-2; no DNA check was done on the table's D call, TRBD1. TRBV21-1 is a pseudogene locus. CDR3 length: 14 residues. The CDR3 sequence: CASSWGQSIYGYTF. In DNA, the CDR3 is TGTGCCAGCAGTTGGGGACAGAGCATTTATGGCTACACCTTC.

This chain joins TRBV4-2 and TRBJ2-1; the match to TRBD1 covers 8 bases. From germline, CDR1 is LGHNA and CDR2 YNFKEQ. The V and J ends lost 5 bases and 5 bases, in that order; junction bases with no gene match: 8. The CDR3 extends over 15 amino acids. The CDR3 region is CASSGQGSHHNEQFF. For the CDR3, the DNA is TGTGCCAGCAGCGGACAGGGATCCCACCACAATGAGCAGTTCTTC.

The gene calls are TRBV24-1 and TRBJ1-6, with TRBD1 matching 10 bases. The ends lost 7 bases at V and 9 bases at J; junction bases unmatched: 5. The CDR3 totals 14 residues. CDR1 is KGHDR, CDR2 SFDVKD, per germline. The CDR3 bases are TGTGCCACCAGGGGGACAGGGGAAAGTTCACCCCTCCACTTT. Protein product: CATRGTGESSPLHF.

The rearrangement joins TRBV7-2 to TRBJ1-6; maybe TRBD1 (6 bases). Between the trimmed V and J ends, which lost 5 bases and 8 bases, there was a span of 16 bases. Germline V gives CDR1 SGHTA, CDR2 FQGNSA. The CDR3 contains 15 residues. CDR3 region: CASSPTQGGYSPLHF. CDR3 DNA: TGTGCCAGCAGCCCCACACAGGGCGGGTATTCACCCCTCCACTTT. The full variable domain, in which reference TRBV7-2 and TRBJ1-6 provide the parts outside the CDR3, is GAGVSQSPSNKVTEKGKDVELRCDPISGHTALYWYRQSLGQGLEFLIYFQGNSAPDKSGLPSDRFSAERTGGSVSTLTIQRTQQEDSAVYLCASSPTQGGYSPLHFGNGTRLTVT.

This sequence joins TRBV28 and TRBJ1-2; perhaps TRBD1 as D (6 bases). The germline gives CDR1 MDHEN, CDR2 SYDVKM. V was cut by 4 bases and J by 2 bases, with 14 bases left in between. The CDR3 has 15 amino acids. In nucleotides, the CDR3 is TGTGCCAGCAGTTCGCCCAGGGGTGCGAACTATGGCTACACCTTC. The encoded protein is CASSSPRGANYGYTF.

The chain combines TRBV7-9 with TRBJ2-2; D gene uncertain. The V and J ends lost 0 bases and 2 bases respectively, with 10 bases between them. Germline V gene data show CDR1 as SEHNR and CDR2 as FQNEAQ (reference sequence). The length of the CDR3 is 16 residues. CDR3: CASSLALYSNTGELFF. The CDR3 bases are TGTGCCAGCAGCTTAGCTCTCTACTCCAACACCGGGGAGCTGTTTTTT. Based on the CDR3 plus reference TRBV7-9 and TRBJ2-2, the full variable domain is DTGVSQNPRHKITKRGQNVTFRCDPISEHNRLYWYRQTLGQGPEFLTYFQNEAQLEKSRLLSDRFSAERPKGSFSTLEIQRTEQGDSAMYLCASSLALYSNTGELFFGEGSRLTVL.

V usage is TRBV6-6 and J usage is TRBJ1-2, with D possibly TRBD1 on 6 matching bases. Germline CDR1 and CDR2: MNHNY and SVGAGI (reference sequence). The CDR3 runs 13 residues. V gave up 6 bases and J gave up 6 bases, with 14 bases separating them. The CDR3 reads CASSPRGADGYTF. For the CDR3, the DNA is TGTGCCAGCAGCCCTCGGGGGGCTGATGGCTACACCTTC.

The sample holds a few counts of this clone. One end of the junction is discordant with germline, which a read error may explain. The genes are TRBV5-1 and TRBJ2-1; no reliable D call. Germline V gives CDR1 SGHRS, CDR2 YFSETQ. CDR3 length equals 14 residues. The CDR3 here is CASSLEATYDEQFF. The CDR3 DNA reads TGCGCCAGCAGCTTGGAAGCGACCTACGATGAGCAGTTCTTC. The entire variable domain, with the rest obtained from reference TRBV5-1 and TRBJ2-1, is as follows: KAGVTQTPRYLIKTRGQQVTLSCSPISGHRSVSWYQQTPGQGLQFLFEYFSETQRNKGNFPGRFSGRQFSNSRSEMNVSTLELGDSALYLCASSLEATYDEQFFGPGTRLTVL.

Concerning this clone itself: A read error may account for a junction end that differs from germline. The V call is TRBV20-1, the J call TRBJ2-7; D possibly corresponds to TRBD2 (5 bases). This CDR3 spans 11 amino acids. Germline CDR1 is DFQATT and CDR2 is SNEGSKA (reference sequence). The CDR3 protein is CSARDPGSTSF. CDR3 DNA sequence: TGCAGTGCTAGGGACCCGGGATCTACCTCTTTC.

This chain joins TRBV7-3 and TRBJ1-3; weak D call: TRBD1 (5 bases). This CDR3 contains 16 residues. Looked up from germline, CDR1 is SGHTA and CDR2 is FQGTGA. The V end lost 0 bases, the J end lost 0 bases, and 9 bases lay between the germline ends. CDR3: CASSLTGGASGNTIYF. The CDR3, as DNA: TGTGCCAGCAGCTTAACGGGAGGGGCCTCTGGAAACACCATATATTTT.

This rearrangement joins TRBV6-5 to TRBJ2-7, with 7 bases that match TRBD2. The CDR3 loop spans 14 amino acids. Germline CDR1 MNHEY, CDR2 SVGAGI. V lost 4 bases to trimming and J lost 2 bases; unmatched junction nucleotides: 5. In nucleotides, the CDR3 is TGTGCCAGCAGTTCAACTAGCGTTACCTACGAGCAGTACTTC. It is translated as CASSSTSVTYEQYF.

The rearrangement links TRBV5-1 to TRBJ2-1; D call uncertain. The V gene's germline CDR1 is SGHRS and CDR2 YFSETQ. This CDR3 region has 13 residues. V was trimmed by 5 bases and J by 8 bases, leaving 14 bases between them. CDR3 protein: CASRFDGVYEQFF. The CDR3 bases are TGCGCCAGCAGATTCGACGGAGTTTATGAGCAGTTCTTC.

The rearrangement uses TRBV7-3 and TRBJ1-1, with D unclear. The CDR3 runs to 14 residues. V lost 1 base and J lost 1, with 7 bases in between. Germline V gene lookup returns CDR1 SGHTA and CDR2 FQGTGA. The CDR3, as DNA: TGTGCCAGCAGCTTAAATACAGCGAACACTGAAGCTTTCTTT. Translating gives CASSLNTANTEAFF.

The rearrangement links TRBV29-1 to TRBJ2-3, with TRBD2 matching over 7 bases. V shed 6 bases and J 0 bases; nucleotides not matched to a gene: 6. Germline values: CDR1 SQVTM, CDR2 ANQGSEA. This CDR3 has 14 amino acids. The CDR3 loop is CSVSSGYSTDTQYF. The CDR3 DNA sequence: TGCAGCGTCTCTAGCGGATATAGCACAGATACGCAGTATTTT.

This chain uses TRBV28 with TRBJ1-1; D gene unclear. Germline lookup yields CDR1 MDHEN and CDR2 SYDVKM. Trimming cost V 3 bases and J 5 bases, with 4 bases left between them. This CDR3 has 11 amino acids. CDR3 loop: CASSFLTEAFF. The DNA of the CDR3 is TGTGCCAGCAGTTTCTTGACTGAAGCTTTCTTT. The variable domain in full, with the rest retrieved from reference TRBV28 and TRBJ1-1, is DVKVTQSSRYLVKRTGEKVFLECVQDMDHENMFWYRQDPGLGLRLIYFSYDVKMKEKGDIPEGYSVSREKKERFSLILESASTNQTSMYLCASSFLTEAFFGQGTRLTVV.

This clone appeared a single time. The CDR3 nucleotides read TGTGCCAGCAGTTCCCCGGGGGGGATTAACACTGAAGCTTTCTTT. Amino acids: CASSSPGGINTEAFF. The chain recombines TRBV27 with TRBJ1-1, with a weak D call TRBD1 (5 bases). Germline CDR1 and CDR2: MNHEY and SMNVEV (reference sequence). V was clipped by 4 bases and J by 2 bases, with 14 bases between them. The CDR3 has 15 amino acids.

This chain joins TRBV7-3 and TRBJ2-7, with a tentative D call TRBD1 (6 bases). Germline assignment: CDR1 SGHTA and CDR2 FQGTGA. This CDR3 is built from 15 residues. V dropped 3 bases and J dropped 2 bases, with 14 bases sitting between them. The CDR3 DNA reads TGTGCCAGCAGCTTGGAACAGGGCCCCACCTACGAGCAGTACTTC. This codes for CASSLEQGPTYEQYF.

The chain is built from TRBV7-9 and TRBJ2-7; weak D call: TRBD1 (6 bases). V was clipped by 4 bases and J by 0 bases, with 13 bases between them. Germline V gene sequence: CDR1 SEHNR, CDR2 FQNEAQ (reference sequence). This CDR3 region has 15 residues. The CDR3 is CASSSLETGSYEQYF. As DNA, the CDR3 is TGTGCCAGCAGCTCCCTCGAGACAGGCTCCTACGAGCAGTACTTC.

V gene TRBV5-4 combines with J gene TRBJ1-1; 7 bases line up with TRBD1. CDR3 length equals 13 residues. The germline V gene encodes CDR1 SGHNT and CDR2 YYREEE (reference sequence). The J segment lost 5 bases and the V segment lost 9 bases, leaving 10 bases of the junction unmatched. CDR3 loop: CATGDSLRTEAFF. Here the CDR3 DNA reads TGTGCCACCGGGGACAGCCTAAGGACTGAAGCTTTCTTT.

This clone appeared once. The rearrangement joins TRBV3-1 (or the pseudogene TRBV3-2) to TRBJ2-1, with TRBD2 matching over 7 bases. Germline-derived CDR1 and CDR2 are LGHDT and YNNKEL (reference sequence). The ends lost 4 bases at V and 4 bases at J; junction bases unmatched: 1. The CDR3 consists of 13 residues. The CDR3 DNA sequence: TGTGCCAGCAGCCGGCGGGAGTACAATGAGCAGTTCTTC. Residues: CASSRREYNEQFF.

V usage is TRBV7-3 and J usage is TRBJ2-1, with 10 bases identical to TRBD2. The CDR3 has 15 residues. V shed 5 bases and J 4 bases; nucleotides not matched to a gene: 5. The V gene's germline CDR1 is SGHTA and CDR2 FQGTGA. The CDR3 sequence: CASSQTSGPYNEQFF. CDR3 coding DNA: TGTGCCAGCAGCCAGACTAGCGGGCCTTACAATGAGCAGTTCTTC. Full variable domain (missing parts from reference TRBV7-3 and TRBJ2-1): GAGVSQTPSNKVTEKGKYVELRCDPISGHTALYWYRQSLGQGPEFLIYFQGTGAADDSGLPNDRFFAVRPEGSVSTLKIQRTERGDSAVYLCASSQTSGPYNEQFFGPGTRLTVL.

The chain joins TRBV10-3 to TRBJ2-5; D possibly corresponds to TRBD1 (5 bases). Germline V gene lookup returns CDR1 ENHRY and CDR2 SYGVKD. Trimming removed 0 bases from V and 5 bases from J, with 13 bases in between. The CDR3 totals 15 residues. CDR3 amino acids: CAISESTVGQETQYF. The DNA for the CDR3 is TGTGCCATCAGTGAGTCAACCGTGGGGCAGGAGACCCAGTACTTC.

The J gene is TRBJ2-7, the V gene TRBV24-1; maybe TRBD1 (5 bases). Trimming cost V 9 bases and J 3 bases, with 8 bases left between them. The CDR3 extends over 11 amino acids. Germline CDR1 is KGHDR and CDR2 is SFDVKD. The CDR3 DNA follows: TGTGCCACCGGGGCAGGCTACGAGCAGTACTTC. Protein product: CATGAGYEQYF.

The chain is built from TRBV2 and TRBJ1-1, with unresolved D. CDR1 is SNHLY and CDR2 is FYNNEI in the germline V gene. The V end lost 4 bases, the J end lost 7 bases, and 7 bases lay between the germline ends. The CDR3 extends over 11 amino acids. CDR3 loop: CASSVIDEAFF. As DNA, the CDR3 is TGTGCCAGCAGTGTTATAGATGAAGCTTTCTTT. The variable domain in full, completed from reference TRBV2 and TRBJ1-1, reads EPEVTQTPSHQVTQMGQEVILRCVPISNHLYFYWYRQILGQKVEFLVSFYNNEISEKSEIFDDQFSVERPDGSNFTLKIRSTKLEDSAMYFCASSVIDEAFFGQGTRLTVV.

The rearrangement links TRBV7-9 to TRBJ1-1; no definite D call. The CDR3 contains 16 residues. Germline-derived CDR1 and CDR2 are SEHNR and FQNEAQ (reference sequence). Trimming stripped 5 bases from V and 5 bases from J, with 21 bases between. CDR3 nucleotides: TGTGCCAGCAGCCCACCGCCGGGGTCGGGGAGGACTGAAGCTTTCTTT. Protein product: CASSPPPGSGRTEAFF.

The gene calls are TRBV7-2 and TRBJ1-6; D may be TRBD1 (6 bases). V lost 1 base, J lost 10 bases, and 11 bases lay in between. This CDR3 comprises 14 residues. The germline gives CDR1 SGHTA, CDR2 FQGNSA. The CDR3 sequence: CASSLGRGGSPLHF. CDR3 in DNA: TGTGCCAGCAGCTTAGGCAGGGGCGGGTCACCCCTCCACTTT.